The 27 T cell receptor beta chains below come from one sample, sequenced in a study of shared clonotypes between healthy human individuals. CD45RO-negative CD8 cells positively selected for CCR7 made up the naive population, which excluded terminally differentiated effector memory CD45RA+ cells. Method: immunoSEQ multiplex PCR; TCRdb's copy keeps in-frame clones and lacks some. The sample has hundreds of thousands of clones, about 95% seen once. Sequenced material: naive CD8+ T cells sorted from blood. These receptors originate from a woman under 40 in good health.

The rearrangement links TRBV10-3 to TRBJ2-1, with D possibly TRBD1 on 6 matching bases. The CDR3 runs to 20 residues. Germline CDR1 is ENHRY and CDR2 is SYGVKD. Trimming cost V 3 bases and J 0 bases, with 24 bases left between them. This CDR3 reads CAISDPPVGQGQSSYNEQFF. For the CDR3, the DNA is TGTGCCATCAGTGACCCCCCCGTTGGGCAGGGGCAAAGCTCCTACAATGAGCAGTTCTTC.

This chain links TRBV5-1 with TRBJ2-1, with 10 positions matching TRBD2. Germline CDR1 and CDR2: SGHRS and YFSETQ. The V gene end was trimmed by 9 bases and the J gene end by 7 bases; junction bases not matched to a gene: 7. The CDR3 runs to 13 residues. The CDR3 DNA sequence: TGCGCCACCCGGACTAGCGGTAGGAATGAGCAGTTCTTC. Its translation is CATRTSGRNEQFF.

This clone was recorded once. The same CDR3 also results from other DNA sequences found in this sample. This chain connects TRBV20-1 to TRBJ2-7; perhaps TRBD1 as D (6 bases). Germline CDR1 reads DFQATT; CDR2 reads SNEGSKA (reference sequence). The CDR3 totals 11 residues. Deletions cut 5 bases from V and 4 bases from J, with 9 bases between. CDR3 region: CSAPQGYEQYF. In DNA form, the CDR3 reads TGCAGTGCTCCACAGGGTTACGAGCAGTACTTC.

The rearrangement uses TRBV7-9 and TRBJ2-3; 13 nucleotides match TRBD2. Trimming at V came to 4 bases and at J to 2 bases, leaving 6 bases not matched to a gene. The germline CDR1 and CDR2 sequences are SEHNR and FQNEAQ (reference sequence). This CDR3 has 17 amino acids. The chain's CDR3 is CASSSPGLAGLTDTQYF. The CDR3 DNA reads as TGTGCCAGCAGCTCTCCGGGACTAGCGGGACTCACAGATACGCAGTATTTT.

The gene calls are TRBV11-2 and TRBJ2-5; 9 positions agree with TRBD2. There are 14 residues in the CDR3. V gave up 5 bases and J gave up 2 bases; unmatched junction bases: 3. From germline, CDR1 is SGHAT and CDR2 FQNNGV. The CDR3 sequence is CASSLSGGQETQYF. In nucleotides, the CDR3 is TGTGCCAGCAGCCTCAGCGGGGGGCAAGAGACCCAGTACTTC.

This clone was detected only once. In nucleotides, the CDR3 is TGTGCCAGCAGTTCGCACCCGGGACCTCTAACCTCTGGGGCCAACGTCCTGACTTTC. Its translation is CASSSHPGPLTSGANVLTF. This chain uses TRBV27 with TRBJ2-6, with D possibly called TRBD1 or TRBD2 (5 bases each). Trimming stripped 4 bases from V and 0 bases from J, with 19 bases between. The germline V gene encodes CDR1 MNHEY and CDR2 SMNVEV (reference sequence). The CDR3 sequence is 19 residues long. The variable domain in full, with the rest retrieved from reference TRBV27 and TRBJ2-6, is EAQVTQNPRYLITVTGKKLTVTCSQNMNHEYMSWYRQDPGLGLRQIYYSMNVEVTDKGDVPEGYKVSRKEKRNFPLILESPSPNQTSLYFCASSSHPGPLTSGANVLTFGAGSRLTVL.

This chain connects TRBV7-9 to TRBJ2-5; TRBD1 aligns across 7 bases. Germline V gene data show CDR1 as SEHNR and CDR2 as FQNEAQ (reference sequence). The CDR3 has 15 residues. V trimming: 5 bases; J trimming: 1 base; junction bases outside the gene matches: 7. Here the CDR3 DNA reads TGTGCCAGCAGCCCCCTGGGACAGTCCCAAGAGACCCAGTACTTC. Its protein product is CASSPLGQSQETQYF.

V gene TRBV11-3 combines with J gene TRBJ2-4; the D gene is possibly TRBD2 (6 bases). This CDR3 region has 20 residues. The ends were cut back, 5 bases at V and 0 bases at J, with 26 bases in the middle. Germline lookup yields CDR1 SGHNT and CDR2 YENEEA. The CDR3 sequence is CASSPLHLPSVGLAKNIQYF. As DNA, the CDR3 is TGTGCCAGCAGCCCATTACACTTACCTAGCGTCGGCCTAGCCAAAAACATTCAGTACTTC.

The chain joins TRBV29-1 to TRBJ2-2; TRBD1 might be the D (5 bases). Germline V gene data show CDR1 as SQVTM and CDR2 as ANQGSEA. This CDR3 region has 16 residues. V was cut by 2 bases and J by 1 base, with 14 bases left in between. The CDR3: CSVEKTSRGNTGELFF. CDR3 sequence (DNA): TGCAGCGTTGAAAAGACCTCAAGGGGGAACACCGGGGAGCTGTTTTTT.

V is TRBV27 and J is TRBJ2-3, with 7 bases that match TRBD2. V dropped 4 bases and J dropped 3; count of bases not matched to a gene: 7. This CDR3 has 15 residues. Germline CDR1 and CDR2: MNHEY and SMNVEV (reference sequence). The CDR3 DNA reads as TGTGCCAGCAGTTGGGCGGGAGAAGGGACAGATACGCAGTATTTT. It codes for CASSWAGEGTDTQYF.

This chain connects TRBV19 to TRBJ2-5; possibly TRBD2 for D (6 bases). The CDR3 has 15 amino acids. The V and J ends lost 5 bases and 4 bases respectively, with 17 bases between them. Germline V gene lookup returns CDR1 LNHDA and CDR2 SQIVND (reference sequence). CDR3 coding DNA: TGTGCCAGTAGTCCTAGCGAGGGGATGCCAGAGACCCAGTACTTC. Translated, it gives CASSPSEGMPETQYF.

A note on this clone: The sample carries other DNA sequences with the same CDR3. V and J are TRBV11-2 and TRBJ2-7; the match to TRBD1 covers 9 bases. Losses at the gene ends were 5 bases for V and 3 bases for J; bases not matched to a gene: 5. This CDR3 has 14 amino acids. Germline loops: CDR1 SGHAT, CDR2 FQNNGV. CDR3 nucleotides: TGTGCCAGCAGCCTCGGGACAGGGCGCTACGAGCAGTACTTC. Its protein is CASSLGTGRYEQYF.

The rearrangement joins TRBV10-2 to TRBJ2-2; D might be TRBD2 (6 bases). Trimming stripped 6 bases from V and 6 bases from J, with 20 bases between. The germline CDR1 and CDR2 sequences are WSHSY and SAAADI. The CDR3 runs to 16 residues. The CDR3 nucleotides read TGCGCCAGCAGCTCTTCTTTGCGGGAAGGGGCCGGGGAGCTGTTTTTT. Residues: CASSSSLREGAGELFF.

The V call is TRBV13, the J call TRBJ2-1, with D possibly being TRBD1 or TRBD2 (6 bases each). V shed 6 bases and J shed 0 bases, with 21 bases lying between them. Germline CDR1 is PRHDT and CDR2 is FYEKMQ (reference sequence). This CDR3 comprises 18 residues. The CDR3 loop reads CASRGRQGTSPSYNEQFF. CDR3 nucleotide sequence: TGTGCCAGCAGAGGTAGGCAGGGGACTTCCCCCTCCTACAATGAGCAGTTCTTC.

This rearrangement joins TRBV5-1 to TRBJ1-6, with 7 nucleotides matching TRBD1. The germline gives CDR1 SGHRS, CDR2 YFSETQ. With V trimmed by 1 base and J by 7 bases, 5 bases remained unmatched. CDR3 size: 15 residues. The CDR3 region has the DNA TGCGCCAGCAGCTTGACCGGGACAGACAATTCACCCCTCCACTTT. It codes for CASSLTGTDNSPLHF.

V is TRBV28 and J is TRBJ1-5; no clear D. Germline V lookup: CDR1 MDHEN, CDR2 SYDVKM. The V end was cut by 2 bases, the J end by 0 bases, with 5 bases between. This CDR3 is 14 amino acids long. As DNA, the CDR3 is TGTGCCAGCAGTTTACGCAGTAGCAATCAGCCCCAGCATTTT. This sequence encodes CASSLRSSNQPQHF.

The gene calls are TRBV2 and TRBJ1-1, with TRBD1 as a possible D gene (6 bases). CDR3 size: 12 residues. Germline CDR1 is SNHLY and CDR2 is FYNNEI. Trimming removed 7 bases at V and 7 bases at J, with 13 bases between. CDR3: CASTGGGIEAFF. Written as DNA, the CDR3 is TGTGCCAGCACCGGGGGCGGCATTGAAGCTTTCTTT.

V is TRBV7-9 and J is TRBJ2-1; the D gene could be TRBD1 or TRBD2 (5 bases each). Trimming removed 5 bases at V and 4 bases at J, with 15 bases between. In germline, CDR1 is SEHNR, CDR2 FQNEAQ (reference sequence). This CDR3 has 15 amino acids. The CDR3 reads CASSEAGTDYNEQFF. The DNA for the CDR3 is TGTGCCAGCAGCGAGGCCGGGACGGATTACAATGAGCAGTTCTTC.

V and J are TRBV7-2 and TRBJ2-7; no firm D call. Trimming took off 3 bases at V and 0 bases at J, with 6 bases between the two ends. This CDR3 has 13 amino acids. Germline V gene data show CDR1 as SGHTA and CDR2 as FQGNSA. The DNA for the CDR3 is TGTGCCAGCAGCTTGCACAGCTCCTACGAGCAGTACTTC. It yields the protein CASSLHSSYEQYF.

The rearrangement uses TRBV4-2 and TRBJ2-7; D uncertain. The CDR3 extends over 11 amino acids. The germline CDR1 and CDR2 sequences are LGHNA and YNFKEQ. Trimming took 1 base from V and 5 from J, leaving 3 bases between them. CDR3 sequence (DNA): TGTGCCAGCAGCCAAGGCCACGAGCAGTACTTC. This encodes CASSQGHEQYF.

The chain carries TRBV13 and TRBJ2-1, with 13 bases that match TRBD2. Trimming at V came to 4 bases and at J to 10 bases, leaving 1 base not matched to a gene. This CDR3 region has 13 residues. Germline CDR1 and CDR2: PRHDT and FYEKMQ (reference sequence). The CDR3 loop is CASSWGLAGEQFF. The CDR3 bases are TGTGCCAGCAGCTGGGGACTAGCGGGGGAGCAGTTCTTC.

The chain joins TRBV29-1 to TRBJ2-1, with unresolved D. Germline V gene data show CDR1 as SQVTM and CDR2 as ANQGSEA. The V end lost 3 bases, the J end lost 5 bases, and 8 bases lay between the germline ends. The CDR3 contains 12 residues. The chain's CDR3 is CSVDSYNNEQFF. The DNA of the CDR3 is TGCAGCGTTGACTCCTACAACAATGAGCAGTTCTTC.

The chain combines TRBV28 with TRBJ1-5; D remains unclear. The V end was cut by 1 base, the J end by 5 bases, with 9 bases between. The CDR3 sequence is 14 residues long. The V gene's germline CDR1 is MDHEN and CDR2 SYDVKM. Here the CDR3 reads CASSLFRMDQPQHF. The DNA of the CDR3 is TGTGCCAGCAGTTTATTCCGGATGGATCAGCCCCAGCATTTT.

The chain links TRBV7-8 to TRBJ2-1; D is possibly TRBD2 (6 bases). The germline V gene has CDR1 SGHVS and CDR2 FQNEAQ. V was shortened by 4 bases and J by 14 bases, with 15 bases between the two germline ends. The CDR3 has 12 amino acids. The CDR3 here is CASSSPVGEEFF. CDR3 DNA sequence: TGTGCCAGCAGCTCCCCGGTGGGGGAGGAGTTCTTC. The variable domain in full, with the rest retrieved from reference TRBV7-8 and TRBJ2-1, is GAGVSQSPRYKVAKRGQDVALRCDPISGHVSLFWYQQALGQGPEFLTYFQNEAQLDKSGLPSDRFFAERPEGSVSTLKIQRTQQEDSAVYLCASSSPVGEEFFGPGTRLTVL.

The V gene is TRBV9, the J gene TRBJ2-5; TRBD1 aligns across 7 bases. Germline CDR1 reads SGDLS; CDR2 reads YYNGEE. The CDR3 is 15 residues long. V dropped 2 bases and J dropped 4; count of bases not matched to a gene: 8. CDR3 DNA sequence: TGTGCCAGCAGCGTCTATACACAGGGGAGAGAGACCCAGTACTTC. Its translation is CASSVYTQGRETQYF.

In regard to this clone: This sample also contains other DNA sequences that code for the same CDR3. The chain employs TRBV27 and TRBJ2-7; 9 bases are a match to TRBD2. Germline V gene sequence: CDR1 MNHEY, CDR2 SMNVEV (reference sequence). The CDR3 is 14 residues long. V was pared by 3 bases and J by 3 bases, with 3 bases of the junction left unmatched. CDR3 bases: TGTGCCAGCAGTTTTAGCGGGAGTAACTACGAGCAGTACTTC. Protein product: CASSFSGSNYEQYF.

The chain employs TRBV9 and TRBJ2-1; 11 bases fit TRBD2. The CDR3 length is 15 residues. The V and J ends lost 4 bases and 4 bases, in that order; junction bases with no gene match: 4. Germline CDR1 and CDR2: SGDLS and YYNGEE. As DNA, the CDR3 is TGTGCCAGCAGCTCAACTAGCGGGAGTTACAATGAGCAGTTCTTC. Protein sequence: CASSSTSGSYNEQFF.